This T cell receptor (beta chain) was sequenced in a study of spatial heterogeneity in lung cancer (dated by TCRdb to about 2019). With respect to the entire study: Donors were 70 or so patients with early-stage, untreated non-small cell lung cancer from the lung TRACERx cohort. Follow-up PBMC samples were sequenced whenever available, with the median time to follow-up being about 2 years after resection. At surgery, both alpha and beta chains were TCR-sequenced in 220 tumor regions, fewer than 85 matched nontumor lung samples and 56 PBMC samples. In the raw uncorrected reads, each unique combination of TCR and UMI appeared more than ten times on average. Beta-chain transcripts were consistently detected in greater numbers than alpha-chain transcripts, which likely reflected higher beta-chain transcript abundance. The study linked features of the TCR repertoire to counts of nonsynonymous mutations, which were determined by whole-exome sequencing of tumor tissue. In non-small cell lung cancer, the study made a quantitative comparison of TCR alpha and beta repertoires among multiple tumor regions, matched nontumor lung and blood.

The study at large found these results: Confirming at a functional level the hypothesis that regional TCRs recognize regional mutations was considered to require additional single-cell paired TCR alpha and beta sequencing. Only approximately 13 patients were included in comparisons of baseline and follow-up blood repertoires. Ubiquitous expanded tumor TCRs were detected in blood more often at tumor resection than at routine follow-up.

Ends trimmed: V by 11 bases, J by 3 bases; bases unmatched to a gene: 12. The CDR3 measures 14 amino acids from cysteine to phenylalanine. The kept DNA is CDR3 alone, 42 bases in frame from the first base. CDR1 and CDR2 (MNHEY, SVGEGT) derive from the germline V gene. The time point label, read with the paper, signifies: blood at routine non-recurrence follow-up after resection. TCR sequencing used whole RNA extracted from tumor and nontumor lung tissue, or from cryopreserved PBMC samples, without cell sorting. Patients were selected for TCR sequencing only if sufficient RNA was available from at least two tumor regions. A few counts support this clonotype. The antigen it binds to is not known. Within one base of it there is no much larger clone, and no base qualities were kept. Library prep was done by 5' RACE. The data were produced on a NextSeq 500. To allow correction of PCR and sequencing errors, the TCR library protocol tagged every TCR cDNA molecule with a unique molecular identifier. As for the authors' bioinformatics: TCR identification, UMI-based error correction and CDR3 extraction were all carried out with Decombinator tools. TCRs above a frequency of 2 per 1,000, corresponding to the top 1% of the tumor frequency distribution, were defined as expanded. Renyi diversity was computed with the R vegan package after each repertoire had been subsampled 100 times to 5,000 TCRs. CDR3 similarity networks were built from amino acid triplet string-kernel similarity, connecting CDR3s with pairwise similarity above 0.82. Clones were called with MiXCR by TCRdb after fastp trimmed the public reads at Q25, and only in-frame beta chains were retained. For every CDR3 protein sequence, its rows merge into one entry that carries the most common genes and DNA. These V and J calls rely on TCRdb rather than the paper's analysis. The sample yields about 15,000 distinct CDR3 sequences; about 6% were counted once. The ten largest make up roughly 25% of the sample.

The TCR sequence derives from a male donor with early-stage non-small cell lung cancer. Sample: PBMCs, taken at follow-up. Recombination linked TRBV6-2 or TRBV6-3 to TRBJ2-7, and 8 junction bases match TRBD1. The CDR3: CASYSGGRRYEQYF. Here is the DNA: TGTGCCTCCTACTCAGGGGGCCGCCGCTACGAGCAGTACTTC.